This T cell receptor (beta chain) stems from a study of beta chain features in type 1 diabetes listed by TCRdb under 2018. Looking at the study overall: No differences in mean age, gender distribution, total cell number or subset yield were found between patients and healthy donors. A total of approximately 100 million sorted cells were examined across all samples, and the number of cells per subset was strongly correlated with RNA yield. The study compared the TCRB repertoires of sorted circulating CD4+ T cell subsets in recently diagnosed type 1 diabetes patients with those in matched healthy donors. Naive and central memory subsets were obtained from all 30 or so donors, but regulatory and stem cell-like memory subsets were isolated from only 8 patients and roughly eight healthy donors. Broad study findings and their caveats: Shorter templates might have been favored by PCR, but patient and control samples were amplified and corrected together, so both groups would have been affected equally by any skew. Type 1 diabetes patients showed a moderate but significant shortening of TCRB CDR3 length in all four CD4+ subsets. Because the HLA sub-analyses included only small numbers of individuals, any influence of HLA type on TCRB rearrangement was left unresolved. Fewer insertions and more nucleotide deletions at VDJ recombination sites were observed in patients with type 1 diabetes, implying thymic rearrangement abnormalities. Because cDNA rather than genomic DNA was sequenced, highly expressing activated cells could have been over-represented, although no difference in activation and CD3 levels was found between groups. Naive, central memory and regulatory TCRB repertoires appeared to be more similar among patients than among healthy donors.

The High Capacity cDNA Reverse Transcription Kit was used to reverse transcribe all of the isolated RNA, meaning that expressed TCRB transcripts were what got sequenced. Deep immunoSEQ sequencing was applied to naive, central memory and regulatory T cell samples, giving an average of about 3.7 million total reads per sample. Sorted cells were lysed in RLT buffer, and RNA was extracted using DNase-treated RNeasy Micro or Mini kits according to cell number. To prevent cross-contamination, every cell subset was processed on its own, while patient and healthy donor samples were processed together. TCRB sequences were amplified from cDNA with the immunoSEQ multiplex PCR, producing 87-bp fragments spanning the CDR3 region. Sequencing of the amplicons was done on the Illumina HiSeq platform. Turning to the authors' computational methods: PCR bias was corrected computationally using synthetic template baselines, and reads within Hamming distance 2 were collapsed, with unmergeable singletons discarded. Reads were aligned against IMGT so that V, D and J genes, CDR3 length and insertions or deletions at six rearrangement sites could be assigned. Within each subset, clonotype counts were normalized to the number of sorted cells before true diversity and Gini coefficients were calculated with the tcR R package. The overlap coefficient, calculated on TCRB nucleotide sequences, was used to quantify repertoire sharing. As a proxy for the pre-selection repertoire, out-of-frame TCRB sequences from naive cells were analyzed. The immuneACCESS repertoire file appears here via TCRdb, limited to in-frame rearrangements. These files lack a portion of the clones; in checked studies, under half of the deficit traces to unresolved V genes, and the cause of the others is not known. Clone size and V and J calls were adopted from that table, with D and trimming inferred from the DNA. The sample records hundreds of thousands of clones, 9.5% to 12% of which are singletons. The biggest ten clones account for about 0.042% of the sample.

From each donor, a single peripheral blood sample of 95 to 150 mL on average was drawn into heparinised tubes. Using a panel that included CD45RO, CCR7, CD25, CD127, CD95 and CD27, naive, central memory, regulatory and stem cell-like memory CD4+ T cells were sorted on a BD FACSAria II. All sorted populations exceeded 95% purity. PBMCs were isolated immediately by Lymphoprep density gradient centrifugation and stained directly without culture. Samples were stained and sorted in pairs, with one healthy donor and one patient per experiment, so that batch effects were minimized. Remarks on this clone: Its antigen is currently not known. Base quality data are lacking; no much larger clone is found one base away. This specimen includes other DNA sequences encoding the same CDR3.

The sequenced sample consisted of naive CD4+ T cells from blood. The sample's cell subset or site, from its label and the paper: true naive CD4+ T cells. This clonotype was obtained from a woman younger than 35 in good health.

The DNA sequence follows: TGTGCCAGCAGTGCCACGGGGACCGGGGAGCTGTTTTTT. Translation gives CASSATGTGELFF. The sequence is built from TRBV2 and TRBJ2-2; TRBD2 is a possible D gene, resting on 5 matching bases. There are 13 amino acids in the CDR3, from cysteine to phenylalanine inclusive. Only CDR3 DNA is held: 39 bases, read in frame from base 1. Relative to germline, V is 4 bases shorter and J is 5 bases shorter, with 8 bases between their ends. From a lookup of the germline V gene, CDR1 and CDR2 are SNHLY and FYNNEI. The full variable domain, completed from the reference TRBV2 and TRBJ2-2 proteins outside the CDR3, reads EPEVTQTPSHQVTQMGQEVILRCVPISNHLYFYWYRQILGQKVEFLVSFYNNEISEKSEIFDDQFSVERPDGSNFTLKIRSTKLEDSAMYFCASSATGTGELFFGEGSRLTVL.